These T cell receptor beta chains were read from a single sample in a study of graft-versus-host responses after intestinal transplantation. These receptors lack a known antigen. Profiling relied on immunoSEQ multiplex PCR, and the TCRdb table lists in-frame clones only, not all of them. This table has some 90,000 clones, over 85% appearing once. The sample here was unstimulated CD8+ T cells sorted from spleen or lymph node cells, taken before intestinal transplant. These receptors all stem from a human donor who received an intestinal transplant. Each CDR3 is given without its conserved first and last residue.

>TRBV2|TRBJ1-5
ASSEGTASNQPQH
>TRBV7-8|TRBJ2-5
ASSLGTSGEGETQY
>TRBV6-5|TRBJ2-7
ASSTGATYEQY
>TRBV21-1|TRBJ1-6
ASSTRQGDNSPLH
>TRBV19|TRBJ2-6
ASSIFGGYGANVLT
>TRBV6-1|TRBJ2-5
ASRETVTAVAQY
>TRBV27|TRBJ2-7
ASSLQGNYEQY
>TRBV19|TRBJ2-3
ASSPSGPLDTQY
>TRBV9|TRBJ1-1
ASSLGGDTEAF
>TRBV13|TRBJ1-1
ASSLVDSGTEAF
>TRBV5-1|TRBJ2-3
ASSLAGSLTDTQY
>TRBV19|TRBJ2-5
ASTSRAQGQETQY
>TRBV29-1|TRBJ2-1
SVAVGGETEQF
>TRBV7-9|NA
ASSLGSSGSSYEQY
>TRBV11-2|TRBJ1-5
ASSLERSPAGDQPQH
>TRBV5-6|TRBJ1-2
ASSSTGGYT
>TRBV4-3|TRBJ2-7
ASSQPGSYEQY